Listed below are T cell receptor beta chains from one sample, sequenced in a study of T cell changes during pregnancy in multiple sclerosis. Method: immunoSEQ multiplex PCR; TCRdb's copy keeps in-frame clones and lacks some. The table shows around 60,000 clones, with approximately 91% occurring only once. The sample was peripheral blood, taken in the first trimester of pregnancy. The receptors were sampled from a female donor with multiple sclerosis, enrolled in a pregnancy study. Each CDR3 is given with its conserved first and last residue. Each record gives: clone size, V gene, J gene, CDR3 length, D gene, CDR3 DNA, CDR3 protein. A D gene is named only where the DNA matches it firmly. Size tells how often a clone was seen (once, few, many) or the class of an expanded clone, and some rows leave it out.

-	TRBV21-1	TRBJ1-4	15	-	TGTGCCAGCAGCAAAGTGGGGGGGCGTAATGAAAAACTGTTTTTT	CASSKVGGRNEKLFF
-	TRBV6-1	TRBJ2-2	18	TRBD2	TGTGCCAGCAGTGGATGGAGCGGGACCCTCCTAGACACCGGGGAGCTGTTTTTT	CASSGWSGTLLDTGELFF
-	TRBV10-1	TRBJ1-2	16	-	TGCGCCAGCAGTGAAAGGACAGCGACCTCTAACTATGGCTACACCTTC	CASSERTATSNYGYTF
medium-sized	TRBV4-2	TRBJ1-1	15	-	TGTGCCAGCAGCGGACCTTTGGAGGGGATCACTGAAGCTTTCTTT	CASSGPLEGITEAFF
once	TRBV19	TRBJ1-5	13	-	TGTGCCAGTACAGGTTATAGCAATCAGCCCCAGCATTTT	CASTGYSNQPQHF
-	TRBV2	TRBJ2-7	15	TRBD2	TGTGCCAGCAGTGAATCGGGACTAGCGGGAGGCGAGCAGTACTTC	CASSESGLAGGEQYF
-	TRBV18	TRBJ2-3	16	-	TGTGCCAGCTCACCATTGAAGGACAGTAGAACAGATACGCAGTATTTT	CASSPLKDSRTDTQYF
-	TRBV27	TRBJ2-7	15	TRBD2	TGTGCCAGCAGTTCCGCGGGAGCTAGGTCCTACGAGCAGTACTTC	CASSSAGARSYEQYF
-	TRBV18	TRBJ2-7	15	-	TGTGCCAGCTCACCACCTCGTGGGAGCTCCTACGAGCAGTACTTC	CASSPPRGSSYEQYF
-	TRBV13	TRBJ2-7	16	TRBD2	TGTGCCAGCAGCTCTTATCAGGCGGGAGGCTCCTACGAGCAGTACTTC	CASSSYQAGGSYEQYF
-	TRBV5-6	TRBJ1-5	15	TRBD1	TGTGCCAGCAGCTTGGGGGGACAGGGAGGGCAGCCCCAGCATTTT	CASSLGGQGGQPQHF
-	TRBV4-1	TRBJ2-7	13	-	TGCGCCAGCAGCCAACGGGACTCCTACGAGCAGTACTTC	CASSQRDSYEQYF
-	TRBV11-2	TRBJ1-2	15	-	TGTGCCAGCAGCTTTCGCAACACAGCCCTCTATGGCTACACCTTC	CASSFRNTALYGYTF
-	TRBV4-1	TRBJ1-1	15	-	TGCGCCAGCAGCTCCAATCGAGGCGTAGACACTGAAGCTTTCTTT	CASSSNRGVDTEAFF
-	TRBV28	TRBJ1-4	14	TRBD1	TGTGCCAGCAGTTTATTCGGACAGGGGGAAAAACTGTTTTTT	CASSLFGQGEKLFF
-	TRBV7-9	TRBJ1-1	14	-	TGTGCCAGCAGCTTGGACAGTATGAACACTGAAGCTTTCTTT	CASSLDSMNTEAFF
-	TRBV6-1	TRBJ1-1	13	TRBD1	TGTGCCAGCAGTCGGACAGGGGGGGATGAAGCTTTCTTT	CASSRTGGDEAFF
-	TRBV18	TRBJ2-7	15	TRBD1	TGTGCCAGCTCACCACTGGGACAGGCCAACTACGAGCAGTACTTC	CASSPLGQANYEQYF
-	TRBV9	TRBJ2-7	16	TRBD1	TGTGCCAGCAGCTCTTACCAGGGGGCGCTCGGTGACGAGCAGTACTTC	CASSSYQGALGDEQYF
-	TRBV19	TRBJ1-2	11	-	TGTGCCGGACACAGAAGCTCTGGCTACACCTTC	CAGHRSSGYTF
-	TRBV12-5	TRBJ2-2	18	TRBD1	TGTGCTAGTGGACCTAGCAGGGGGCTCTACCCGAACACCGGGGAGCTGTTTTTT	CASGPSRGLYPNTGELFF
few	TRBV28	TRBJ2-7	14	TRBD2	TGTGCCAGCAGTTATGGACTAGCGGGTCACGAGCAGTACTTC	CASSYGLAGHEQYF
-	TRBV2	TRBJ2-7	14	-	TGTGCCAGCAGTGTGGAAGCCCAGGGGCACGAGCAGTACTTC	CASSVEAQGHEQYF
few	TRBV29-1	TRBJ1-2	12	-	TGCAGCGTTGAATGGCAGAACTATGGCTACACCTTC	CSVEWQNYGYTF
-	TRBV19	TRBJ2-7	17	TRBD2	TGTGCCAGTAGTGACCATTCGACTAGCGGGAGGAGGTACGAGCAGTACTTC	CASSDHSTSGRRYEQYF
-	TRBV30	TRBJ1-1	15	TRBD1	TGTGCCTGGATGGGGGGAAGACAGGGGCGGACTGAAGCTTTCTTT	CAWMGGRQGRTEAFF
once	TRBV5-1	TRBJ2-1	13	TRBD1	TGCGCCAGCAGCGGGGACAGGGAGGGTGAGCAGTTCTTC	CASSGDREGEQFF
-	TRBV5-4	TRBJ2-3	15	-	TGTGCCAGCAGCTTGGGCGGCGGGTTGGGGGATACGCAGTATTTT	CASSLGGGLGDTQYF
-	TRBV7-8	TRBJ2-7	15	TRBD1	TGTGCCAGCAGCTTAGCGGGACAGGGGGCCTACGAGCAGTACTTC	CASSLAGQGAYEQYF
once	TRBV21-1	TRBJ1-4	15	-	TGTGCCAGCAGCCAAATGGCACAGCTTAATGAAAAACTGTTTTTT	CASSQMAQLNEKLFF
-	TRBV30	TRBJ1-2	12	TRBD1	TGTGCCTGCGCCGGGACAGGGAGCGGCTACACCTTC	CACAGTGSGYTF
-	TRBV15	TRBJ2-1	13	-	TGTGCCACCAGCACGGGACTCTACAATGAGCAGTTCTTC	CATSTGLYNEQFF
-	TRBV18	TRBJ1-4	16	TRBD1	TGTGCCACTCATCGGACAGGATTAGCAACTAATGAAAAACTGTTTTTT	CATHRTGLATNEKLFF
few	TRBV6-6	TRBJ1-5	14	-	TGTGCCAGCAGTGGGCAGGGTGTCTACCAGCCCCAGCATTTT	CASSGQGVYQPQHF
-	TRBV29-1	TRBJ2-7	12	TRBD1	TGCAGCGTTGGACAGGGTTTCGACGAGCAGTACTTC	CSVGQGFDEQYF
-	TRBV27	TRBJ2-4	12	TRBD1	TGTGCCAGCAGGACAGGGAGAGACATTCAGTACTTC	CASRTGRDIQYF
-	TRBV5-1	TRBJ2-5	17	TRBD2	TGCGCCAGCAGCCCCTGGACTAGCGGGAGGGCCAGGGAGACCCAGTACTTC	CASSPWTSGRARETQYF
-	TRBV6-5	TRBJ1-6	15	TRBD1	TGTGCCAGCAGTTACCAACAGGGGGCCTGGTCACCCCTCCACTTT	CASSYQQGAWSPLHF
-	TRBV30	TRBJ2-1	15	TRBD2	TGTGCCTGGAGTCAAGGGAGGGAGACTACCAATGAGCAGTTCTTC	CAWSQGRETTNEQFF
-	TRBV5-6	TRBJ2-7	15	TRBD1	TGTGCCAGCAGCTCCGCAGGGACAGGGACCTACGAGCAGTACTTC	CASSSAGTGTYEQYF
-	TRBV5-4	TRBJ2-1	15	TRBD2	TGTGCCAGCAGCCGGACTAGCGGGAGAAGCAATGAGCAGTTCTTC	CASSRTSGRSNEQFF
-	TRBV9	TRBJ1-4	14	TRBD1	TGTGCCAGCAGCTGGGACAGGTCGGATGGAAAACTGTTTTTT	CASSWDRSDGKLFF
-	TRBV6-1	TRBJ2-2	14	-	TGTGCCAGCAGTGTTACAGGGTTCACCGGGGAGCTGTTTTTT	CASSVTGFTGELFF
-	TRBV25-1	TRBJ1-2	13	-	TGTGCCAGCAACACGGACAGATTCTATGGCTACACCTTC	CASNTDRFYGYTF
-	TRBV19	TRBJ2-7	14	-	TGTGCCAGTAGTACGCCGGACACAGACTACGAGCAGTACTTC	CASSTPDTDYEQYF
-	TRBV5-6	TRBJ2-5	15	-	TGTGCCAGCAGCCCGGCGACAGGGAGGTCGGAGACCCAGTACTTC	CASSPATGRSETQYF
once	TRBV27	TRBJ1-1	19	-	TGTGCCAGCAGTACGGACTCGGACAGACGGGTTGCCATGAACACTGAAGCTTTCTTT	CASSTDSDRRVAMNTEAFF
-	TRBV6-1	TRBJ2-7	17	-	TGTGCCAGCAGTGAAAGGAGGGGCGCGGGGAGAACCTACGAGCAGTACTTC	CASSERRGAGRTYEQYF
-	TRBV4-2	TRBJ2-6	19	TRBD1	TGTGCCAGCAGCCAAGACTCCGGACAGGGTCCCTCTGGGGCCAACGTCCTGACTTTC	CASSQDSGQGPSGANVLTF
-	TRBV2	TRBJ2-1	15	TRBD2	TGTGCCAGCATGGAGCGGGAGGCCTCTTACAATGAGCAGTTCTTC	CASMEREASYNEQFF
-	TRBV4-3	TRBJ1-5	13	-	TGCGCCAGCAGCCAAGATTGGAGTCAGCCCCAGCATTTT	CASSQDWSQPQHF
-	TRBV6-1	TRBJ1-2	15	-	TGTGCCAGCAGTGAAGGCCCCGGGGGAGAGTATGGCTACACCTTC	CASSEGPGGEYGYTF
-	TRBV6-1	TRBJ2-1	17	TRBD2	TGTGCCAGCAGTGCACCGGCGAGCGGGACGTCTTTGGATGAGCAGTTCTTC	CASSAPASGTSLDEQFF
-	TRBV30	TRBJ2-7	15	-	TGTGCCTGGGGCCCAAAGCGTGGGTCGGTCTACGAGCAGTACTTC	CAWGPKRGSVYEQYF
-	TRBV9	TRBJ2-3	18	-	TGTGCCAGCAGCGTAGGTCGGTGGTGGGAGGTCGTGACAGATACGCAGTATTTT	CASSVGRWWEVVTDTQYF